This is a list of T cell receptor beta chains from one sample in a study of PD-1 blockade in classical Hodgkin lymphoma. Sequencing used immunoSEQ multiplex PCR; TCRdb keeps in-frame clones, though not all of them. In the table there are about 12,000 clones, 70% to 85% of which are singletons. The sample consisted of CD4+ T cells from blood, taken before the fourth cycle of nivolumab. The receptors come from a human donor with classical Hodgkin lymphoma. CDR3s include the opening cysteine and the closing phenylalanine or tryptophan. D genes are given only for firm matches. Not all rows give a size; the values are once, few, many and, for expanded clones, a class.

v_call	d_call	clone_size	j_call	cdr3_aa	cdr3_nt
TRBV14	TRBD1	NA	TRBJ1-1	CASSRQGAFVTEAFF	TGTGCCAGCAGTCGACAGGGAGCATTCGTCACTGAAGCTTTCTTT
TRBV28	TRBD1	NA	TRBJ1-4	CASRTGGAYLVEDEKLFF	TGTGCCAGCAGGACAGGGGGCGCTTATCTAGTCGAGGATGAAAAACTGTTTTTT
TRBV5-1	NA	once	TRBJ2-7	CASSSDLRRGSYEQYF	TGCGCCAGCAGCTCCGACCTTAGGAGGGGCTCCTACGAGCAGTACTTC
TRBV5-1	NA	few	TRBJ1-1	CASSLTGGNTEAFF	TGCGCCAGCAGCTTGACTGGGGGGAACACTGAAGCTTTCTTT
TRBV5-4	TRBD1	NA	TRBJ1-4	CASRRGQGAEKLFF	TGTGCCAGCAGAAGGGGACAGGGGGCGGAAAAACTGTTTTTT
TRBV11-2	NA	NA	TRBJ2-2	CASSLVGGGELFF	TGTGCCAGCAGCTTAGTCGGGGGCGGGGAGCTGTTTTTT
TRBV4-1	NA	NA	TRBJ2-5	CASSQTLGGGLETQYF	TGCGCCAGCAGCCAGACCCTAGGGGGGGGCCTAGAGACCCAGTACTTC
TRBV4-2	NA	NA	TRBJ2-1	CASSQKQGPPYNEQFF	TGTGCCAGCAGCCAAAAGCAGGGTCCCCCCTACAATGAGCAGTTCTTC
TRBV12-5	NA	NA	TRBJ1-5	CASGLSNQPQHF	TGTGCTAGTGGTTTAAGCAATCAGCCCCAGCATTTT
TRBV27	TRBD2	once	TRBJ2-1	CASSSLSSGYYNEQFF	TGTGCCAGCAGTTCCCTATCTAGCGGGTACTACAATGAGCAGTTCTTC
TRBV11-3	NA	NA	TRBJ2-1	CASSRGHPEQFF	TGTGCCAGCAGCCGCGGACATCCCGAGCAGTTCTTC
TRBV7-8	TRBD2	NA	TRBJ2-1	CASSARLAGGPAPFF	TGTGCCAGCAGCGCCCGACTAGCGGGGGGACCAGCTCCGTTCTTC
TRBV9	NA	few	TRBJ2-7	CASSLGGGEQYF	TGTGCCAGCAGCCTAGGGGGAGGGGAGCAGTACTTC
TRBV5-5	NA	NA	TRBJ1-4	CASSPGGSTNEKLFF	TGTGCCAGCAGCCCTGGAGGGTCAACTAATGAAAAACTGTTTTTT
TRBV5-5	NA	NA	TRBJ1-5	CASSLRDYSNQPQHF	TGTGCCAGCAGCTTGAGGGACTATAGCAATCAGCCCCAGCATTTT
TRBV29-1	NA	NA	TRBJ2-7	CSVVSGLEQYF	TGCAGCGTTGTGTCGGGGCTCGAGCAGTACTTC
TRBV7-2	TRBD1	NA	TRBJ1-2	CASSLQTGNGYGYTF	TGTGCCAGCAGCTTGCAGACAGGGAACGGCTATGGCTACACCTTC
TRBV28	NA	NA	TRBJ1-4	CASSLFKRQANEKLFF	TGTGCCAGCAGTTTATTTAAAAGGCAGGCTAATGAAAAACTGTTTTTT
TRBV7-9	TRBD1	NA	TRBJ1-4	CASSRTGVNEKLFF	TGTGCCAGCAGCCGGACAGGAGTTAATGAAAAACTGTTTTTT
TRBV18	NA	once	TRBJ2-3	CASSPTDTQYF	TGTGCCAGCTCACCAACAGATACGCAGTATTTT
TRBV7-8	TRBD1	NA	TRBJ1-1	CASSLKVWAGGTEAFF	TGTGCCAGCAGCTTGAAGGTCTGGGCAGGGGGAACTGAAGCTTTCTTT
TRBV28	NA	NA	TRBJ1-4	CASSPPKNEKLFF	TGTGCCAGCAGCCCTCCGAAGAATGAAAAACTGTTTTTT